This passage covers 23 T cell receptor beta chains from one sample sequenced in a study of cytomegalovirus exposure and HLA in healthy donors. With 60 Vbeta and 13 Jbeta primers, the PCR was carried out. The repertoire was sequenced with immunoSEQ multiplex PCR; TCRdb's copy has only in-frame clones and lacks some. The sample records around 140,000 clones, 75% to 80% being singletons. The sample consisted of PBMCs. Receptors were obtained from a woman under 30 in good health and CMV-seropositive.

The genes are TRBV5-4 and TRBJ1-6, with 7 bases lining up with TRBD1. Losses at the gene ends were 2 bases for V and 11 bases for J; bases not matched to a gene: 4. The CDR3 contains 13 residues. Germline CDR1 and CDR2: SGHNT and YYREEE (reference sequence). The CDR3 coding sequence is TGTGCCAGCAGCTTTAGAGGACAGGCACCCCTCCACTTT. Residues: CASSFRGQAPLHF.

J is TRBJ1-2 and V is TRBV5-6; TRBD1 aligns across 9 bases. Germline V gene data show CDR1 as SGHDT and CDR2 as YYEEEE. Trimming cost V 0 bases and J 1 base; bases outside gene matches: 10. This CDR3 contains 18 residues. The CDR3: CASSLEGPGTGNNYGYTF. CDR3 sequence (DNA): TGTGCCAGCAGCTTGGAGGGTCCCGGGACAGGGAATAACTATGGCTACACCTTC.

J is TRBJ2-1 and V is TRBV5-1, with D perhaps TRBD1 (6 bases). Looked up from germline, CDR1 is SGHRS and CDR2 is YFSETQ. Trimming removed 4 bases from V and 9 bases from J, with 11 bases in between. The CDR3 sequence is 12 residues long. As DNA, the CDR3 is TGCGCCAGCAGCCGAGGGGGTTTTGAGCAGTTCTTC. It specifies CASSRGGFEQFF.

The chain employs TRBV5-1 and TRBJ1-1; D is possibly TRBD1 (5 bases). Germline V CDR1 and CDR2: SGHRS, YFSETQ. The V gene lost 4 bases and the J gene lost 3 bases, with 22 bases spanning the gap. The CDR3 covers 17 residues. In DNA form, the CDR3 reads TGCGCCAGCAGCGCTGGACTCTTAGGGAGGGGACACACTGAAGCTTTCTTT. Translated: CASSAGLLGRGHTEAFF.

This chain links TRBV7-2 with TRBJ2-1; D not resolved. Per germline, CDR1 SGHTA and CDR2 FQGNSA. Trimming pared 1 base from V and 8 bases from J, leaving 12 bases between. This CDR3 has 14 amino acids. For the CDR3, the DNA is TGTGCCAGCAGCTTAGACGAGGTTCTGGATGAGCAGTTCTTC. It yields the protein CASSLDEVLDEQFF.

The sample holds a few counts of this clone. V is TRBV6-1 and J is TRBJ1-2; TRBD1 aligns across 8 bases. In germline, CDR1 is MNHNS, CDR2 SASEGT. V trimming: 7 bases; J trimming: 6 bases; junction bases outside the gene matches: 10. The CDR3 extends over 14 amino acids. The DNA for the CDR3 is TGTGCCAGCACAATACAGGGGGGAAGGGATGGCTACACCTTC. It is translated as CASTIQGGRDGYTF.

V gene TRBV18 combines with J gene TRBJ2-7; 11 nucleotides align to TRBD2. The CDR3 runs 16 residues. Germline V gives CDR1 KGHSH, CDR2 LQKENI. Trimming cost V 0 bases and J 5 bases; bases outside gene matches: 6. In DNA form, the CDR3 reads TGTGCCAGCTCACCACCGGCGCTAGCGGGGGGTGACGAGCAGTACTTC. Its protein product is CASSPPALAGGDEQYF.

The DNA of the CDR3 is TGTGCCAGCAGCTTGGGACAGGCCGGCTCGGCGTACTTC. It encodes CASSLGQAGSAYF. This chain uses TRBV7-9 with TRBJ2-5; 8 positions match TRBD1. V gave up 3 bases and J gave up 13 bases; unmatched junction bases: 10. CDR3 length: 13 residues. Germline loops: CDR1 SEHNR, CDR2 FQNEAQ (reference sequence).

The chain employs TRBV18 and TRBJ2-7; 7 bases align to TRBD2. Germline assignment: CDR1 KGHSH and CDR2 LQKENI. V was clipped by 1 base and J by 6 bases; unmatched bases: 6. This CDR3 is 14 amino acids long. The CDR3, as DNA: TGTGCCAGCTCACCACGCGCGGGGGATTCCGAGCAGTACTTC. Amino acid sequence: CASSPRAGDSEQYF.

The chain employs TRBV5-4 and TRBJ1-6, with TRBD1 matching 11 bases. The length of the CDR3 is 15 residues. Trimming at V came to 0 bases and at J to 9 bases, leaving 2 bases not matched to a gene. Germline CDR1 reads SGHNT; CDR2 reads YYREEE (reference sequence). The CDR3: CASSLEGTGGSPLHF. CDR3 sequence (DNA): TGTGCCAGCAGCTTGGAGGGGACAGGGGGTTCACCCCTCCACTTT.

This chain joins TRBV6-1 and TRBJ1-2; 10 bases are shared with TRBD1. The V segment lost 6 bases and the J segment 5 bases; nucleotides outside the gene matches: 6. Germline V lookup: CDR1 MNHNS, CDR2 SASEGT. This CDR3 contains 14 residues. The CDR3 here is CASRSPGQGYGYTF. CDR3 in DNA: TGTGCCAGCAGGTCTCCGGGACAGGGGTATGGCTACACCTTC.

The chain joins TRBV27 to TRBJ2-4, with unresolved D. There are 12 residues in the CDR3. CDR1 is MNHEY and CDR2 is SMNVEV in the germline V gene (reference sequence). With 4 bases removed from V and 3 bases from J, the gap between germline ends came to 4 bases. This chain's CDR3 is CASSSGKNIQYF. CDR3 DNA: TGTGCCAGCAGTTCGGGCAAAAACATTCAGTACTTC.

The rearrangement joins TRBV11-2 to TRBJ2-3, with 9 positions matching TRBD1. This CDR3 spans 15 amino acids. Germline CDR1 is SGHAT and CDR2 is FQNNGV. With 3 bases clipped from V and 3 bases from J, the junction kept 4 bases outside the gene matches. CDR3 sequence (DNA): TGTGCCAGCAGCTTTGACAGGGGGTGGACAGATACGCAGTATTTT. It codes for CASSFDRGWTDTQYF. Full variable domain (outside the CDR3, taken from reference TRBV11-2 and TRBJ2-3): EAGVAQSPRYKIIEKRQSVAFWCNPISGHATLYWYQQILGQGPKLLIQFQNNGVVDDSQLPKDRFSAERLKGVDSTLKIQPAKLEDSAVYLCASSFDRGWTDTQYFGPGTRLTVL.

This chain links TRBV28 with TRBJ1-2; perhaps TRBD1 as D (6 bases). V lost 3 bases, J lost 8 bases, and 13 bases lay in between. Looked up from germline, CDR1 is MDHEN and CDR2 is SYDVKM. CDR3 length equals 13 residues. This CDR3 reads CASSFLGAKGYTF. The CDR3 nucleotides read TGTGCCAGCAGTTTCCTGGGGGCAAAGGGCTACACCTTC.

The chain combines TRBV4-1 with TRBJ1-2; 8 positions match TRBD1. J was trimmed by 8 bases and V by 3 bases; bases with no gene match: 11. The germline gives CDR1 MGHRA, CDR2 YSYEKL. The CDR3 consists of 15 residues. The CDR3 sequence: CASSHVDRGGGGYTF. The CDR3 DNA sequence: TGCGCCAGCAGCCATGTTGACAGGGGCGGAGGAGGCTACACCTTC.

The rearrangement links TRBV29-1 to TRBJ2-7; TRBD2 matches 7 bases. V shed 1 base and J 2 bases; nucleotides not matched to a gene: 5. The CDR3 is 14 residues long. The germline gives CDR1 SQVTM, CDR2 ANQGSEA. In nucleotides, the CDR3 is TGCAGCGTTGAAGGGTCCGGGAGGCCCTACGAGCAGTACTTC. Residues: CSVEGSGRPYEQYF.

The CDR3 reads CASSEQGGYSNQPQHF. CDR3 nucleotide sequence: TGTGCCAGCAGTGAACAGGGAGGATATAGCAATCAGCCCCAGCATTTT. The chain employs TRBV6-1 and TRBJ1-5, with D maybe TRBD1 (5 bases). Germline-derived CDR1 and CDR2 are MNHNS and SASEGT. The CDR3 loop spans 16 amino acids. V lost 2 bases and J 0 bases, leaving 11 bases between the germline ends.

This chain uses TRBV5-5 with TRBJ2-5, with 11 bases aligning to TRBD2. The J segment lost 2 bases and the V segment lost 2 bases, leaving 2 bases of the junction unmatched. This CDR3 has 15 residues. Germline lookup yields CDR1 SGHKS and CDR2 YYEKEE (reference sequence). In DNA form, the CDR3 reads TGTGCCAGCAGCTTACTAGCGGGGGTTCAAGAGACCCAGTACTTC. It yields the protein CASSLLAGVQETQYF.

This rearrangement joins TRBV5-1 to TRBJ1-2; a weak D match, TRBD1 (5 bases). This CDR3 is 15 amino acids long. CDR1 SGHRS and CDR2 YFSETQ come from the germline V gene. V was pared by 4 bases and J by 4 bases, with 17 bases between. The CDR3 reads CASSPQTELSYGYTF. The DNA of the CDR3 is TGCGCCAGCAGCCCTCAGACAGAGTTGAGCTATGGCTACACCTTC. The variable domain in full, with the rest retrieved from reference TRBV5-1 and TRBJ1-2, is KAGVTQTPRYLIKTRGQQVTLSCSPISGHRSVSWYQQTPGQGLQFLFEYFSETQRNKGNFPGRFSGRQFSNSRSEMNVSTLELGDSALYLCASSPQTELSYGYTFGSGTRLTVV.

This clone was found a few times. The chain employs TRBV19 and TRBJ1-5; TRBD1 matches 9 bases. With 6 bases clipped from V and 5 bases from J, the junction kept 8 bases outside the gene matches. This CDR3 has 15 amino acids. The germline V gene has CDR1 LNHDA and CDR2 SQIVND (reference sequence). In nucleotides, the CDR3 is TGTGCCAGTAGCCGCGGACAGGGGAGGGATCAGCCCCAGCATTTT. It is translated as CASSRGQGRDQPQHF. The full variable domain, rest sourced from reference TRBV19 and TRBJ1-5, is DGGITQSPKYLFRKEGQNVTLSCEQNLNHDAMYWYRQDPGQGLRLIYYSQIVNDFQKGDIAEGYSVSREKKESFPLTVTSAQKNPTAFYLCASSRGQGRDQPQHFGDGTRLSIL.

The chain couples TRBV5-1 to TRBJ1-1; possible D gene TRBD1, 6 bases. CDR1 is SGHRS and CDR2 is YFSETQ in the germline V gene. The CDR3 length is 15 residues. Between the trimmed V and J ends, which lost 4 bases and 4 bases, there was a span of 17 bases. This CDR3 is CASSATTGRSTEAFF. The CDR3 bases are TGCGCCAGCAGCGCCACCACAGGGAGAAGCACTGAAGCTTTCTTT.

This chain links TRBV7-8 with TRBJ2-5; 9 nucleotides agree with TRBD1. The CDR3 consists of 14 residues. V gave up 7 bases and J gave up 7 bases; unmatched junction bases: 10. Germline V CDR1 and CDR2: SGHVS, FQNEAQ. DNA of the CDR3: TGTGCCAGCACCCATGGGGACAGGGCTTGGACCCAGTACTTC. Translating gives CASTHGDRAWTQYF.

The V call is TRBV18, the J call TRBJ1-2; 7 bases map to TRBD1. The CDR3 contains 15 residues. The V and J ends lost 3 bases and 7 bases, in that order; junction bases with no gene match: 11. Germline loops: CDR1 KGHSH, CDR2 LQKENI. This chain's CDR3 is CASSPERQGNSGYTF. For the CDR3, the DNA is TGTGCCAGCTCACCGGAAAGACAGGGAAATAGTGGCTACACCTTC.